Presented here are 23 T cell receptor beta chains from one specimen sequenced in a study of blood T cells in healthy people across ages. Primed by a sample-barcoded 5' primer and a J-beta primer mix, a second PCR proceeded for roughly 6 to 12 cycles. TCRdb called the 5' RACE reads again in MiXCR, with one record for every CDR3 protein. Of more than 1,000,000 distinct CDR3 sequences listed, about 23% are singletons. These same records also appear under a second study, on T cells of mothers and their children.

Sequencing was carried out using blood. These receptor sequences come from a girl aged 2-15 years in good health.

The CDR3 reads CASKAEQAPTGELFF. The DNA for the CDR3 is TGTGCCAGCAAAGCCGAACAGGCTCCCACCGGGGAGCTGTTTTTT. The chain joins TRBV2 to TRBJ2-2, with D perhaps matching TRBD1 (5 bases). V lost 7 bases and J 4 bases, leaving 16 bases between the germline ends. CDR1 and CDR2 (germline): SNHLY, FYNNEI. This CDR3 comprises 15 residues.

Only a few counts were recorded for this clonotype. V gene TRBV4-1 combines with J gene TRBJ1-2, with a possible D match to TRBD1 (6 bases). Germline loops: CDR1 MGHRA, CDR2 YSYEKL. The V gene lost 2 bases and the J gene lost 5 bases, with 21 bases spanning the gap. The CDR3 has 17 residues. CDR3: CASSQPIRGDRSYGYTF. CDR3 coding DNA: TGCGCCAGCAGCCAACCGATTCGTGGTGACAGGAGTTATGGCTACACCTTC.

In its sample, this clonotype was seen many times. The chain couples TRBV18 to TRBJ2-1; D remains unclear. Germline V CDR1 and CDR2: KGHSH, LQKENI. This CDR3 region has 13 residues. With 8 bases removed from V and 0 bases from J, the gap between germline ends came to 8 bases. The CDR3 region is CASSPSSYNEQFF. In nucleotides, the CDR3 is TGTGCCAGCAGCCCGAGCTCCTACAATGAGCAGTTCTTC.

The chain links TRBV20-1 to TRBJ2-5; 13 bases match TRBD2. The CDR3 is 18 residues long. Germline CDR1 is DFQATT and CDR2 is SNEGSKA (reference sequence). Germline trimming cut 5 bases from V and 1 base from J; bases unmatched to any gene: 13. The CDR3 here is CSARKTSGRARGQETQYF. In DNA, the CDR3 is TGCAGTGCTCGAAAAACTAGCGGGAGGGCCAGGGGCCAAGAGACCCAGTACTTC.

The rearrangement uses TRBV7-3 and TRBJ2-3; D gene uncertain. Between the trimmed V and J ends, which lost 1 base and 7 bases, there was a span of 6 bases. The germline CDR1 and CDR2 sequences are SGHTA and FQGTGA. The CDR3 contains 12 residues. DNA of the CDR3: TGTGCCAGCAGCTTAAACTCAAATACGCAGTATTTT. Amino acids: CASSLNSNTQYF.

The chain joins TRBV20-1 to TRBJ2-1, with D perhaps TRBD1 (6 bases). The CDR3 consists of 16 residues. With 0 bases removed from V and 0 bases from J, the gap between germline ends came to 12 bases. CDR1 DFQATT and CDR2 SNEGSKA come from the germline V gene (reference sequence). CDR3 DNA sequence: TGCAGTGCTAGAGATTTCAGGGGTAGCTCCTACAATGAGCAGTTCTTC. It encodes CSARDFRGSSYNEQFF.

This chain connects TRBV6-1 to TRBJ2-5, with TRBD1 matching over 9 bases. The J call could be wrong; TRBJ2-1 is a better fit for the DNA end. From germline, CDR1 is MNHNS and CDR2 SASEGT. The CDR3 has 16 residues. CDR3 DNA: TGTGCCAGCAACCCACAGTCCGGGACAGGGCTAAATGAGCAGTTCTTC. Translated, it gives CASNPQSGTGLNEQFF.

V gene TRBV19 combines with J gene TRBJ2-2; the match to TRBD2 covers 8 bases. With V trimmed by 4 bases and J by 3 bases, 7 bases remained unmatched. Germline loops: CDR1 LNHDA, CDR2 SQIVND (reference sequence). This CDR3 region has 16 residues. CDR3 nucleotide sequence: TGTGCCAGTAGTAAGAGTAGCGGGGACCACACCGGGGAGCTGTTTTTT. This translates into CASSKSSGDHTGELFF.

The chain is built from TRBV3-1 and TRBJ1-1, with a weak D call TRBD1 (5 bases). The V gene lost 5 bases and the J gene lost 2 bases, with 15 bases spanning the gap. This CDR3 is built from 15 residues. CDR1 and CDR2 (germline): LGHDT, YNNKEL (reference sequence). The CDR3 nucleotides read TGTGCCAGCAGCGAGAGTGACAGCTATAACACTGAAGCTTTCTTT. Amino acids: CASSESDSYNTEAFF.

The chain is built from TRBV28 and TRBJ2-2; a weak D match, TRBD2 (6 bases). CDR3 size: 15 residues. Germline CDR1 is MDHEN and CDR2 is SYDVKM. V dropped 4 bases and J dropped 6 bases, with 15 bases sitting between them. CDR3: CASSWGGDNAGELFF. CDR3 bases: TGTGCCAGCAGTTGGGGCGGGGATAACGCCGGGGAGCTGTTTTTT. The full variable domain, with the rest looked up from reference TRBV28 and TRBJ2-2, is DVKVTQSSRYLVKRTGEKVFLECVQDMDHENMFWYRQDPGLGLRLIYFSYDVKMKEKGDIPEGYSVSREKKERFSLILESASTNQTSMYLCASSWGGDNAGELFFGEGSRLTVL.

This chain links TRBV11-2 with TRBJ2-1; 11 nucleotides align to TRBD2. Per the germline V gene, CDR1 is SGHAT and CDR2 is FQNNGV. CDR3 length: 15 residues. V was pared by 5 bases and J by 9 bases, with 9 bases of the junction left unmatched. CDR3 residues: CASSPHSGGAVEQFF. The CDR3 nucleotides read TGTGCCAGCAGCCCTCATAGCGGGGGGGCCGTTGAGCAGTTCTTC.

The gene calls are TRBV20-1 and TRBJ2-5; no definite D call. Per germline, CDR1 DFQATT and CDR2 SNEGSKA (reference sequence). The CDR3 extends over 13 amino acids. V dropped 5 bases and J dropped 5 bases, with 15 bases sitting between them. The CDR3 DNA sequence: TGCAGTGCTCCTACCGGGTTTGGCGAGACCCAGTACTTC. The encoded protein is CSAPTGFGETQYF.

This clonotype was detected a few times. The chain uses TRBV7-6 and TRBJ2-2; D remains ambiguous. V dropped 3 bases and J dropped 4 bases, with 12 bases sitting between them. This CDR3 spans 15 amino acids. Germline CDR1 reads SGHVS; CDR2 reads FNYEAQ. The CDR3 loop is CASSFERVPTGELFF. The DNA for the CDR3 is TGTGCCAGCAGCTTCGAACGGGTGCCCACCGGGGAGCTGTTTTTT.

The chain employs TRBV14 and TRBJ2-3; D gene uncertain. This CDR3 is 16 amino acids long. With 0 bases removed from V and 3 bases from J, the gap between germline ends came to 13 bases. Germline V CDR1 and CDR2: SGHDN, FVKESK. The DNA for the CDR3 is TGTGCCAGCAGCCAAGATAAGGCCACACTAACAGATACGCAGTATTTT. Translating it yields CASSQDKATLTDTQYF.

This clonotype was found a few times. The chain links TRBV6-4 to TRBJ1-2; 10 nucleotides line up with TRBD1. CDR1 and CDR2 from the germline V gene are MRHNA and SNTAGT. CDR3 length: 11 amino acids. Trimming removed 9 bases from V and 10 bases from J; junction bases left unmatched: 5. The CDR3 sequence: CARTGGFDYTF. CDR3 DNA: TGTGCCAGGACAGGGGGCTTTGACTACACCTTC.

This clonotype showed up just a few times. The germline gene is not matched at one end of the junction; a read error may be the cause. The chain joins TRBV12-5 to TRBJ2-3, with D unclear. The CDR3 runs to 12 residues. Per the germline V gene, CDR1 is LGHNT and CDR2 is FRNRAP. CDR3 sequence (DNA): TGTGTTAGTGGTTTGCCTCGGGATACGCAGTATTTT. Its translation: CVSGLPRDTQYF.

This chain uses TRBV11-2 with TRBJ2-5; D gene ambiguous. Trimming pared 0 bases from V and 11 bases from J, leaving 22 bases between. The CDR3 has 16 amino acids. CDR1 is SGHAT and CDR2 is FQNNGV in the germline V gene. DNA for the CDR3: TGTGCCAGCAGCTTAGATCCGAAAAGTTCCGAGTCGCGGCAGTACTTC. Translating gives CASSLDPKSSESRQYF.

V gene TRBV24-1 combines with J gene TRBJ2-3; unclear D gene. Trimming left V 4 bases short and J 0 bases short, with 1 base between. Germline V gives CDR1 KGHDR, CDR2 SFDVKD. The CDR3 sequence is 12 residues long. The CDR3 loop is CATSDSTDTQYF. As DNA, the CDR3 is TGTGCCACCAGTGACAGCACAGATACGCAGTATTTT.

The sample holds a few counts of this clonotype. J is TRBJ2-5 and V is TRBV29-1; 9 positions match TRBD1. Trimming at V came to 7 bases and at J to 4 bases, leaving 7 bases not matched to a gene. Germline lookup yields CDR1 SQVTM and CDR2 ANQGSEA. The length of the CDR3 is 13 residues. This CDR3 is CSEALGQGETQYF. CDR3 nucleotides: TGCAGCGAAGCATTGGGACAGGGAGAGACCCAGTACTTC.

V usage is TRBV4-3 and J usage is TRBJ2-2, with D perhaps TRBD1 (5 bases). CDR1 and CDR2 (germline): LGHNA, YSLEER. V was cut by 0 bases and J by 5 bases, with 13 bases left in between. The CDR3 contains 16 residues. The CDR3 coding sequence is TGCGCCAGCAGCCAAGATCGATCAGGGTTGACCGGGGAGCTGTTTTTT. Amino acid sequence: CASSQDRSGLTGELFF.

The chain combines TRBV12-3 or TRBV12-4 with TRBJ2-1; TRBD2 aligns across 8 bases. After removal of 6 bases from V and 3 bases from J, the junction contained 7 bases not matched to a gene. The CDR3 runs to 15 residues. CDR3 protein: CASSPEREFYNEQFF. Written as DNA, the CDR3 is TGTGCCAGCAGCCCGGAGCGGGAGTTCTACAATGAGCAGTTCTTC.

This chain joins TRBV9 and TRBJ2-2, with D possibly TRBD1 on 5 matching bases. The germline V and J ends were trimmed by 0 bases and 1 base, with 7 bases remaining between them. From germline, CDR1 is SGDLS and CDR2 YYNGEE. The CDR3 is made up of 15 amino acids. CDR3 residues: CASSVGGRNTGELFF. The DNA for the CDR3 is TGTGCCAGCAGCGTAGGGGGCCGGAACACCGGGGAGCTGTTTTTT.

Details on this clonotype: This may arise from a read error, as a much more abundant clone is one base away. The chain uses TRBV7-9 and TRBJ2-1, with D maybe TRBD2 (5 bases). Between the trimmed V and J ends, which lost 1 base and 10 bases, there was a span of 5 bases. Germline CDR1 and CDR2: SEHNR and FQNEAQ (reference sequence). CDR3 length: 11 residues. The CDR3 DNA reads TGTGCCAGCAGCTTAGGGGAGGAGCAGTTCTTC. This sequence encodes CASSLGEEQFF.